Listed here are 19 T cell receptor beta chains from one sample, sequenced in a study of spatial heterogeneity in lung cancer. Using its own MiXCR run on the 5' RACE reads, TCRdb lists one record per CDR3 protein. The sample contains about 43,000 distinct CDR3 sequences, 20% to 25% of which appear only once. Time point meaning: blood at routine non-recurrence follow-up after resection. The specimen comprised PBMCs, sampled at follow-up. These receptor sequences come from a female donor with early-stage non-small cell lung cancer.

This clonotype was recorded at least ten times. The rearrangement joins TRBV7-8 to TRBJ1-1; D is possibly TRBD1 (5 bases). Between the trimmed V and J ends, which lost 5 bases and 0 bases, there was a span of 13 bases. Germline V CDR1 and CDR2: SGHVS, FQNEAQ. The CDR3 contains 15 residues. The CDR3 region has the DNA TGTGCCAGCAGCCCCCGTAGGGGAGTGAACACTGAAGCTTTCTTT. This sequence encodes CASSPRRGVNTEAFF.

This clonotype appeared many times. CDR3: CASSWYRGSEQYF. The CDR3 DNA follows: TGTGCCAGCAGTTGGTACCGGGGGAGCGAGCAGTACTTC. The genes are TRBV6-5 and TRBJ2-7; tentative D call: TRBD2 (6 bases). CDR3 length equals 13 residues. Germline-derived CDR1 and CDR2 are MNHEY and SVGAGI. Trimming pared 4 bases from V and 6 bases from J, leaving 13 bases between.

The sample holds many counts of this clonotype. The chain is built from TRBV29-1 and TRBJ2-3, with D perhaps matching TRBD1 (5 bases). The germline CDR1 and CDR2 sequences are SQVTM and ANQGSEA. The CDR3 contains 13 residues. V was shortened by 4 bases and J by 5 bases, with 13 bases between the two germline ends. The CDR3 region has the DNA TGCAGCGTTGGTAGGTCCCAGGGAGATACGCAGTATTTT. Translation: CSVGRSQGDTQYF.

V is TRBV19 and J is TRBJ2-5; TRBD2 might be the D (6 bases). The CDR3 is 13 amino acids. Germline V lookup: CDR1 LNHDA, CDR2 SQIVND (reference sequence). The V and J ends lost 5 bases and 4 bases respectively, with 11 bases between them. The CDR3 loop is CASSSAGGETQYF. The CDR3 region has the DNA TGTGCCAGTAGTTCGGCCGGGGGAGAGACCCAGTACTTC.

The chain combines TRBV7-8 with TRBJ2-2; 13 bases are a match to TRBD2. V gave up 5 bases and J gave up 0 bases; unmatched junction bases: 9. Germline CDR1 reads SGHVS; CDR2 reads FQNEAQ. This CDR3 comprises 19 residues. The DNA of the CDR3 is TGTGCCAGCAGCGCAACTAGCGGGAGGGCTTTCACGAACACCGGGGAGCTGTTTTTT. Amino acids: CASSATSGRAFTNTGELFF. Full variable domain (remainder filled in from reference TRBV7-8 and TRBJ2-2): GAGVSQSPRYKVAKRGQDVALRCDPISGHVSLFWYQQALGQGPEFLTYFQNEAQLDKSGLPSDRFFAERPEGSVSTLKIQRTQQEDSAVYLCASSATSGRAFTNTGELFFGEGSRLTVL.

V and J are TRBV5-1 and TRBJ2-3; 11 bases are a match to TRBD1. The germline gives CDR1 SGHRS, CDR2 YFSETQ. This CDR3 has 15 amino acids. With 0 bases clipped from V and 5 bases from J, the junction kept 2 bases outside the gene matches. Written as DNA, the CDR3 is TGCGCCAGCAGCTTGGAAGGGACAGGGGGAGATACGCAGTATTTT. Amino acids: CASSLEGTGGDTQYF.

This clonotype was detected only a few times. This CDR3 is CASSHLGLGALYEQYF. The CDR3 DNA follows: TGTGCCAGCAGCCACCTCGGGCTAGGCGCTTTATACGAGCAGTACTTC. This chain links TRBV7-9 with TRBJ2-7; D gene unclear. Germline V lookup: CDR1 SEHNR, CDR2 FQNEAQ (reference sequence). V was trimmed by 5 bases and J by 4 bases, leaving 21 bases between them. The CDR3 length is 16 residues.

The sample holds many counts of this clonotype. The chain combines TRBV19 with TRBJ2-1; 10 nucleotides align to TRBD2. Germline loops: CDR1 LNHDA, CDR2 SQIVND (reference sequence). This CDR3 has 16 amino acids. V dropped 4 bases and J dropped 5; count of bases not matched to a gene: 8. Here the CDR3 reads CASSTLTSGPDNEQFF. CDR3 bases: TGTGCCAGTAGTACCCTGACTAGCGGGCCAGACAATGAGCAGTTCTTC.

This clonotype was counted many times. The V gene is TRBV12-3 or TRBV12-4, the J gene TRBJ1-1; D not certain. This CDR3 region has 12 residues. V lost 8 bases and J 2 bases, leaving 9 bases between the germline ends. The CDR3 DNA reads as TGTGCCAGCGTACAGCGAAACACTGAAGCTTTCTTT. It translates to CASVQRNTEAFF.

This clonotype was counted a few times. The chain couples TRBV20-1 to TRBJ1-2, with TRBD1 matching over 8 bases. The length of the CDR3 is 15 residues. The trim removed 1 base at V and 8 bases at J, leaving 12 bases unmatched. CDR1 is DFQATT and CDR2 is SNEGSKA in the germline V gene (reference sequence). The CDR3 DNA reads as TGCAGTGCTAGAGCCCCGGACAGGGCCTACGGGGGCTACACCTTC. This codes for CSARAPDRAYGGYTF.

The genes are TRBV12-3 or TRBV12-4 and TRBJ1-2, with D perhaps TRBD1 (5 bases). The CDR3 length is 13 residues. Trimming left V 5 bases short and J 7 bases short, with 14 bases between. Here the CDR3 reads CASSREGRLGYTF. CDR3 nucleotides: TGTGCCAGCAGTCGGGAGGGGCGTCTTGGCTACACCTTC.

This chain's CDR3 is CASSSRTARNIQYF. The CDR3 DNA follows: TGTGCCAGCAGCTCCAGGACAGCCCGGAACATTCAGTACTTC. The rearrangement joins TRBV11-2 to TRBJ2-4; tentatively, D is TRBD1 (6 bases). This CDR3 region has 14 residues. V lost 4 bases and J 7 bases, leaving 14 bases between the germline ends. Germline lookup yields CDR1 SGHAT and CDR2 FQNNGV.

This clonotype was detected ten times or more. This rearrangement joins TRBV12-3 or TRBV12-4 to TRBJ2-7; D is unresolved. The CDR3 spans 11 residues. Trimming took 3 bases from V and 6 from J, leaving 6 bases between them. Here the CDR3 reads CASSFEAEQYF. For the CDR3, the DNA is TGTGCCAGCAGTTTCGAGGCCGAGCAGTACTTC.

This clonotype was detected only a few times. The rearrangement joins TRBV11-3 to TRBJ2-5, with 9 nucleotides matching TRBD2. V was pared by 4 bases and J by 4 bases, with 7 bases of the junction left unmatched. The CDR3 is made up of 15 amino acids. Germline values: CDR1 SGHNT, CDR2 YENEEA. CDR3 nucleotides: TGTGCCAGCAGCTCCCGCGGGGGGGCCGGAGAGACCCAGTACTTC. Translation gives CASSSRGGAGETQYF.

CDR3 region: CASSSISLAGVLSYNEQFF. The DNA for the CDR3 is TGTGCCAGCAGCTCAATTTCCCTAGCGGGGGTTCTCTCCTACAATGAGCAGTTCTTC. The gene calls are TRBV7-2 and TRBJ2-1; 10 positions agree with TRBD2. V lost 4 bases, J lost 0 bases, and 12 bases stayed unmatched. The CDR3 has 19 residues. The germline gives CDR1 SGHTA, CDR2 FQGNSA.

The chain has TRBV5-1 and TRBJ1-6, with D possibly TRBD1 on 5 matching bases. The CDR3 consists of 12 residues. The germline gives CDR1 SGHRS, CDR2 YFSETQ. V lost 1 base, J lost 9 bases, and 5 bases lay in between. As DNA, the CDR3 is TGCGCCAGCAGCTTGAGGGGTTCACCCCTCCACTTT. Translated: CASSLRGSPLHF.

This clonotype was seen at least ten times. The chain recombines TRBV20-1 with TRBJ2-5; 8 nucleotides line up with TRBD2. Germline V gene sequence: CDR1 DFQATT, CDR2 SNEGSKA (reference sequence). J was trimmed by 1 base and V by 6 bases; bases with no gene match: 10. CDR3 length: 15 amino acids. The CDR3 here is CSARPLGTSQETQYF. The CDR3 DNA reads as TGCAGTGCCCGCCCCCTCGGGACTAGCCAAGAGACCCAGTACTTC.

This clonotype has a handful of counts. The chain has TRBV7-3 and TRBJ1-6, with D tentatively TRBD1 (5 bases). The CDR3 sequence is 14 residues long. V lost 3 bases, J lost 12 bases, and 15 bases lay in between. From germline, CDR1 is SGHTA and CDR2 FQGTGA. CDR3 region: CASSLQGRGEPLHF. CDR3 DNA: TGTGCCAGCAGCTTGCAGGGACGGGGTGAACCCCTCCACTTT.

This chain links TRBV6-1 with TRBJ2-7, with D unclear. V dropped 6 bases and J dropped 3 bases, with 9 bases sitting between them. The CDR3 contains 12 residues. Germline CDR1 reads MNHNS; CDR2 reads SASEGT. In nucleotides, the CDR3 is TGTGCCAGCAGCCTTGGCTTCTACGAGCAGTACGTC. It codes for CASSLGFYEQYV.